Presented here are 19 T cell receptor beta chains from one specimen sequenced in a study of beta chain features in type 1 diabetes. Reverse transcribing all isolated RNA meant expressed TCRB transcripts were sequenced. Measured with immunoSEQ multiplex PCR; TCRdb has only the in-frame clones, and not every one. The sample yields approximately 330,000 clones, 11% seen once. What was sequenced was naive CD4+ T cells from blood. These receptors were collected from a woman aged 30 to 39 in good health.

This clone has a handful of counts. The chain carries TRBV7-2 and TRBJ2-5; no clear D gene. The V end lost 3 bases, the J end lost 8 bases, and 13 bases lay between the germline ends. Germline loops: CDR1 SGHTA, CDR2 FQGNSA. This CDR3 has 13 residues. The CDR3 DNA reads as TGTGCCAGCAGCTTGGCGGAAGAGAATACCCAGTACTTC. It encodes CASSLAEENTQYF.

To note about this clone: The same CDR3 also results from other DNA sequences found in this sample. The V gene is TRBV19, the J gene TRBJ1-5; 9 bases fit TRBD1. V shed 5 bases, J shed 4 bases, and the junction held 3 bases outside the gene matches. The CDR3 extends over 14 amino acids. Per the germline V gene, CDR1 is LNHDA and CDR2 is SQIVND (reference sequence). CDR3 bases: TGTGCCAGTAGTCAGACAGGGGGGAATCAGCCCCAGCATTTT. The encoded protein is CASSQTGGNQPQHF.

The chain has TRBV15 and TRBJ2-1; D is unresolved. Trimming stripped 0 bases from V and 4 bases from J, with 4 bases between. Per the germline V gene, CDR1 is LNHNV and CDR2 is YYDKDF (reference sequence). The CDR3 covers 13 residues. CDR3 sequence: CATSRDSYNEQFF. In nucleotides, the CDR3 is TGTGCCACCAGCAGAGATTCGTACAATGAGCAGTTCTTC.

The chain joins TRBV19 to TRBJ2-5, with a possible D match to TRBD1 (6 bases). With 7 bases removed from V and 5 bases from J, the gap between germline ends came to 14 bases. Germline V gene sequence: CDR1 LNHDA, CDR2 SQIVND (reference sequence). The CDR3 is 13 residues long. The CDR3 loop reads CASKEGVQETQYF. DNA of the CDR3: TGTGCCAGTAAAGAGGGGGTTCAGGAGACCCAGTACTTC.

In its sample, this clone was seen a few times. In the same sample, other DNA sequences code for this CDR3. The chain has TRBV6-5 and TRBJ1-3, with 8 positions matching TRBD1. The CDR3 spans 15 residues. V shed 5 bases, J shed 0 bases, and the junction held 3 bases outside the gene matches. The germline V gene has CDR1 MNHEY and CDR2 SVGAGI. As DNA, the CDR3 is TGTGCCAGCAGTCGGACAGGGAGCTCTGGAAACACCATATATTTT. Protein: CASSRTGSSGNTIYF.

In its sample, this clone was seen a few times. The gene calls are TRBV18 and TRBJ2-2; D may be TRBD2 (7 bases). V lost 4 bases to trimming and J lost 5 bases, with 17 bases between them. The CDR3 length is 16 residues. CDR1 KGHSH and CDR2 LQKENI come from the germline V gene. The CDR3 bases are TGTGCCAGCTCACTTCGGGGGGCATCGAGAACCGGGGAGCTGTTTTTT. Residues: CASSLRGASRTGELFF.

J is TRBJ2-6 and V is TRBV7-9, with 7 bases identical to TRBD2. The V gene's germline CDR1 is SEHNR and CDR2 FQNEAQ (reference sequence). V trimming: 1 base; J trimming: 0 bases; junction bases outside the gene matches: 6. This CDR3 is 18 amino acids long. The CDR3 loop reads CASSLGGGSSSGANVLTF. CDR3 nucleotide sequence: TGTGCCAGCAGCTTAGGGGGAGGGTCGTCCTCTGGGGCCAACGTCCTGACTTTC.

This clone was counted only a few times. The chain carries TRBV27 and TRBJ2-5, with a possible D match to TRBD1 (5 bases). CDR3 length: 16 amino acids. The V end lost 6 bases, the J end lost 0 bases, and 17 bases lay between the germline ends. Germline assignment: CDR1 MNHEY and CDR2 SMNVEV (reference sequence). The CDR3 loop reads CASRLSGGAYQETQYF. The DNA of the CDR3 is TGTGCCAGCAGGCTGTCCGGTGGGGCTTACCAAGAGACCCAGTACTTC.

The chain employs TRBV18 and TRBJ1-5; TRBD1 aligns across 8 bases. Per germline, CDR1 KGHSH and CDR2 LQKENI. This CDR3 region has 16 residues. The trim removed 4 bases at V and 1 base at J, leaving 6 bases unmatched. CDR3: CASSLAGGESNQPQHF. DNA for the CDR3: TGTGCCAGCTCACTCGCAGGGGGCGAGAGCAATCAGCCCCAGCATTTT.

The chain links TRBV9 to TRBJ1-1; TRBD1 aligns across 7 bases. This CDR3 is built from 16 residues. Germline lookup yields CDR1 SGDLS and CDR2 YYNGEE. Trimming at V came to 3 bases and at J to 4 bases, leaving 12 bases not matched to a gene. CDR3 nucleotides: TGTGCCAGCAGCGCCCTTAACGACAGGGTGTTCACTGAAGCTTTCTTT. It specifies CASSALNDRVFTEAFF.

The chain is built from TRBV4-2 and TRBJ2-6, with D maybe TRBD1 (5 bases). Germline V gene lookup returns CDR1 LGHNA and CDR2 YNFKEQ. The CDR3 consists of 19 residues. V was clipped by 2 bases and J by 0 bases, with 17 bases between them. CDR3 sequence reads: CASSQRVRVENSGANVLTF. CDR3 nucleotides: TGTGCCAGCAGCCAACGGGTCAGGGTAGAAAACTCTGGGGCCAACGTCCTGACTTTC.

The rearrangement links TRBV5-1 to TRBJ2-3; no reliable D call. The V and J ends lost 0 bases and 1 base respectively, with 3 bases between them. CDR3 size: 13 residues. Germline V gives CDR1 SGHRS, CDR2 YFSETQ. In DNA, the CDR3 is TGCGCCAGCAGCTTGGGCGGCACAGATACGCAGTATTTT. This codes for CASSLGGTDTQYF.

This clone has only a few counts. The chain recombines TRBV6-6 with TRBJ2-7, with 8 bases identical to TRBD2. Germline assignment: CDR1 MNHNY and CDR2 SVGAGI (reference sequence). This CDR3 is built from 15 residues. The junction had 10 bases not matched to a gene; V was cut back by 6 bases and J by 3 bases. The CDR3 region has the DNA TGTGCCAGCAGACATCCACTAGCGGAGGACTACGAGCAGTACTTC. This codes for CASRHPLAEDYEQYF.

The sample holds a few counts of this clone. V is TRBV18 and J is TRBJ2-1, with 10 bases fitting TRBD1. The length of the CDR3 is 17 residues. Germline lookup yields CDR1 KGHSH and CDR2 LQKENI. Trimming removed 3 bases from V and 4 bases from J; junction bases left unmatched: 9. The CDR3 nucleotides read TGTGCCAGCTCACCTTTCGAAGGACAGGGGGGTTACAATGAGCAGTTCTTC. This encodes CASSPFEGQGGYNEQFF.

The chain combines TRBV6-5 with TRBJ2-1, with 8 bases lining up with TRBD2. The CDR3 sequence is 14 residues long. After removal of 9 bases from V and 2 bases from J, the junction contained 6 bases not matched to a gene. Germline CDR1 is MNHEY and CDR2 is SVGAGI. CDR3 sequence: CASSREGPYNEQFF. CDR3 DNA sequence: TGTGCCAGTTCCCGGGAGGGCCCCTACAATGAGCAGTTCTTC.

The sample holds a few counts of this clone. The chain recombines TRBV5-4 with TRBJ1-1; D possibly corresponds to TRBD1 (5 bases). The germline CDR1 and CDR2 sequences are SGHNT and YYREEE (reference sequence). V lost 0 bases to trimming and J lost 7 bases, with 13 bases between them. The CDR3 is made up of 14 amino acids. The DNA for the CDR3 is TGTGCCAGCAGCTTGGAAGGGGCGCGCGGTGAAGCTTTCTTT. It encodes CASSLEGARGEAFF. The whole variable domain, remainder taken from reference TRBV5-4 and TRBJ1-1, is ETGVTQSPTHLIKTRGQQVTLRCSSQSGHNTVSWYQQALGQGPQFIFQYYREEENGRGNFPPRFSGLQFPNYSSELNVNALELDDSALYLCASSLEGARGEAFFGQGTRLTVV.

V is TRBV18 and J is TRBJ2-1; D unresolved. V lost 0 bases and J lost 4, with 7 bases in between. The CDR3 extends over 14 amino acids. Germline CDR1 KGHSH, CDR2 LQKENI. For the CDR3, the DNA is TGTGCCAGCTCACCACCGCCGGTTTACAATGAGCAGTTCTTC. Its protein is CASSPPPVYNEQFF. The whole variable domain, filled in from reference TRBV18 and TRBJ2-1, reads NAGVMQNPRHLVRRRGQEARLRCSPMKGHSHVYWYRQLPEEGLKFMVYLQKENIIDESGMPKERFSAEFPKEGPSILRIQQVVRGDSAAYFCASSPPPVYNEQFFGPGTRLTVL.

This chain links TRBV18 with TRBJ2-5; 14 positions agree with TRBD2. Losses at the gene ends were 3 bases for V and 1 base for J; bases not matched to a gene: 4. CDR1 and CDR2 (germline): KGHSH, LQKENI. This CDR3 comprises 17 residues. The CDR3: CASSPGLAGGFQETQYF. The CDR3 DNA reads TGTGCCAGCTCACCCGGACTAGCGGGAGGATTCCAAGAGACCCAGTACTTC.

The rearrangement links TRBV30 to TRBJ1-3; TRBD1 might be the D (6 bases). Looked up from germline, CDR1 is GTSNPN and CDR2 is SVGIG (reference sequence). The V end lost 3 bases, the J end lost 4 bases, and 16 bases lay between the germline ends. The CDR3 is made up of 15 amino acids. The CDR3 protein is CAWSYFGGSGNTIYF. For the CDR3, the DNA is TGTGCCTGGAGCTACTTTGGGGGCAGCGGAAACACCATATATTTT.